The 8 T cell receptor beta chains listed next were all sequenced from one sample in a study of cytomegalovirus exposure and HLA in healthy donors. The PCR ran on 60 Vbeta and 13 Jbeta primers. Clones were sequenced by immunoSEQ multiplex PCR, and TCRdb holds only the in-frame ones, with some missing. The table includes around 100,000 clones, approximately 72% detected once. The source material was PBMCs. The receptors here all came from a woman between 50 and 59 years old in good health and CMV-seronegative.

The rearrangement joins TRBV19 to TRBJ1-5; D possibly corresponds to TRBD1 (6 bases). Looked up from germline, CDR1 is LNHDA and CDR2 is SQIVND (reference sequence). The CDR3 loop spans 15 amino acids. Trimming took off 3 bases at V and 2 bases at J, with 11 bases between the two ends. CDR3 sequence: CASSMAGAGNQPQHF. CDR3 coding DNA: TGTGCCAGTAGTATGGCAGGGGCGGGCAATCAGCCCCAGCATTTT.

The V gene is TRBV5-8, the J gene TRBJ1-5; TRBD1 might be the D (6 bases). Germline-derived CDR1 and CDR2 are SGHTS and YDEGEE. The CDR3 totals 18 residues. V lost 5 bases and J lost 2, with 23 bases in between. DNA of the CDR3: TGTGCCAGCAGTGGAGGTGCAGGGGTGCCCTCAGGCAATCAGCCCCAGCATTTT. Its protein is CASSGGAGVPSGNQPQHF.

This chain links TRBV19 with TRBJ1-2; D remains ambiguous. This CDR3 region has 12 residues. CDR1 LNHDA and CDR2 SQIVND come from the germline V gene (reference sequence). Trimming removed 5 bases at V and 4 bases at J, with 8 bases between. The DNA of the CDR3 is TGTGCCAGTAGTTGGGAGGGCTATGGCTACACCTTC. This sequence encodes CASSWEGYGYTF.

The chain is built from TRBV7-6 and TRBJ1-5; 7 positions agree with TRBD1. Germline CDR1 reads SGHVS; CDR2 reads FNYEAQ. The V and J ends lost 1 base and 5 bases, in that order; junction bases with no gene match: 2. The CDR3 is 14 residues long. CDR3 bases: TGTGCCAGCAGCTTAGTCCAGGGGGATCAGCCCCAGCATTTT. Translation: CASSLVQGDQPQHF. The full variable domain, in which reference TRBV7-6 and TRBJ1-5 provide the parts outside the CDR3, is GAGVSQSPRYKVTKRGQDVALRCDPISGHVSLYWYRQALGQGPEFLTYFNYEAQQDKSGLPNDRFSAERPEGSISTLTIQRTEQRDSAMYRCASSLVQGDQPQHFGDGTRLSIL.

This clone was seen more than once but under ten times. The chain links TRBV7-9 to TRBJ1-1; no firm D call. The CDR3 totals 11 residues. The ends were cut back, 5 bases at V and 8 bases at J, with 9 bases in the middle. Germline V gene sequence: CDR1 SEHNR, CDR2 FQNEAQ (reference sequence). The CDR3 sequence: CASSPNSEAFF. CDR3 nucleotide sequence: TGTGCCAGCAGCCCAAATTCCGAAGCTTTCTTT.

This clone was recorded a few times. V is TRBV28 and J is TRBJ2-7; tentatively, D is TRBD1 (6 bases). V was pared by 1 base and J by 9 bases, with 13 bases between. Germline lookup yields CDR1 MDHEN and CDR2 SYDVKM. The CDR3 extends over 13 amino acids. CDR3: CASSLLSGDGQYF. The CDR3 nucleotides are TGTGCCAGCAGTTTATTATCAGGGGACGGGCAGTACTTC.

This chain links TRBV19 with TRBJ1-5; possible D gene TRBD1, 5 bases. The CDR3 sequence is 16 residues long. The V gene's germline CDR1 is LNHDA and CDR2 SQIVND (reference sequence). The V end was cut by 7 bases, the J end by 0 bases, with 16 bases between. CDR3 in amino acids: CASTRQKVLSNQPQHF. For the CDR3, the DNA is TGTGCCAGTACCCGACAGAAAGTACTTAGCAATCAGCCCCAGCATTTT.

This chain uses TRBV7-6 with TRBJ1-5; TRBD1 might be the D (6 bases). Trimming pared 1 base from V and 5 bases from J, leaving 9 bases between. CDR3 length: 14 residues. Germline values: CDR1 SGHVS, CDR2 FNYEAQ. CDR3 sequence (DNA): TGTGCCAGCAGCTTAGGGACAGAAGATCAGCCCCAGCATTTT. Its translation is CASSLGTEDQPQHF.